This T cell receptor (beta chain) was sequenced for a study of blood T cell repertoires in COVID-19. In the study overall: Samples came from the United States, Italy and Spain, spanning acute and convalescent COVID-19. Sample material is recorded as cDNA or gDNA derived from T cells, B-cell-depleted T cells, or PBMCs.

Measured with immunoSEQ multiplex PCR; TCRdb has only the in-frame clones, and not every one. The sample lists roughly 100,000 clones; roughly 82% were seen once. The CDR3 is 16 residues long. Germline CDR1 reads MDHEN; CDR2 reads SYDVKM. V shed 5 bases and J 0 bases; nucleotides not matched to a gene: 6. The TCR was taken from a man aged 60 to 75 with acute or convalescent COVID-19. Sequenced: peripheral blood. This chain joins TRBV28 and TRBJ2-1; TRBD2 matches at 8 bases. CDR3 coding DNA: TGTGCCAGCAGTATAAGCGGGAGTCTCTCCTACAATGAGCAGTTCTTC. This sequence encodes CASSISGSLSYNEQFF.